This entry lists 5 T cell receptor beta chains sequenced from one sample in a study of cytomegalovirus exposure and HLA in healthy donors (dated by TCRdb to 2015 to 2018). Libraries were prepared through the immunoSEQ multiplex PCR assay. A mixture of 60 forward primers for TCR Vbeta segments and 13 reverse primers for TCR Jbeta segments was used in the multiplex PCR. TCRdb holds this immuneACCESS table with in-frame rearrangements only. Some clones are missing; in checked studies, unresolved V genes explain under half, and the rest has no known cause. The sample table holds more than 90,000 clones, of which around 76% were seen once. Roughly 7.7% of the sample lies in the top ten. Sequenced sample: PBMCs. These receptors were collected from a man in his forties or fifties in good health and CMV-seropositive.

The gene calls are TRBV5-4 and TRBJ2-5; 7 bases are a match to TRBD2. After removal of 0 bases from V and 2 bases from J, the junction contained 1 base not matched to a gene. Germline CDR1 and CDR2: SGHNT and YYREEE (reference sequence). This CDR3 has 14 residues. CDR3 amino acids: CASSLGGLQETQYF. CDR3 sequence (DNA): TGTGCCAGCAGCTTGGGGGGACTACAAGAGACCCAGTACTTC.

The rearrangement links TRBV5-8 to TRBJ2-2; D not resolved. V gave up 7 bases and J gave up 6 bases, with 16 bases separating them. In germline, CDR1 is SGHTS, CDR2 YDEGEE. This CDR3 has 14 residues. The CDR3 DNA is TGTGCCAGCGTGCTGTCGAGATTCTCCGGGGAGCTGTTTTTT. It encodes CASVLSRFSGELFF.

CDR3 DNA sequence: TGTGCCAGCAGCTCTGACAGCTACGAGCAGTACTTC. It codes for CASSSDSYEQYF. The chain uses TRBV9 and TRBJ2-7; maybe TRBD1 (5 bases). V lost 4 bases and J 3 bases, leaving 8 bases between the germline ends. This CDR3 has 12 residues. Germline loops: CDR1 SGDLS, CDR2 YYNGEE.

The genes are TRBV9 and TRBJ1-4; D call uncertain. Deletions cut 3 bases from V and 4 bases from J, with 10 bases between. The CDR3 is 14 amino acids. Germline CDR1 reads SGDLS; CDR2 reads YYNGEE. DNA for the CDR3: TGTGCCAGCAGCGCGGGTGTCGGTAATGAAAAACTGTTTTTT. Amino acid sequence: CASSAGVGNEKLFF.

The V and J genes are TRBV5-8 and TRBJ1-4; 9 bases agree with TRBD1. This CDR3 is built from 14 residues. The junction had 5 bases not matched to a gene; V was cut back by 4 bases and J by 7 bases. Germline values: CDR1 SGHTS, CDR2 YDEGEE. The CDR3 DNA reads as TGTGCCAGCAGCCTGGGACAGGGTGGTGAAAAACTGTTTTTT. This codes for CASSLGQGGEKLFF.